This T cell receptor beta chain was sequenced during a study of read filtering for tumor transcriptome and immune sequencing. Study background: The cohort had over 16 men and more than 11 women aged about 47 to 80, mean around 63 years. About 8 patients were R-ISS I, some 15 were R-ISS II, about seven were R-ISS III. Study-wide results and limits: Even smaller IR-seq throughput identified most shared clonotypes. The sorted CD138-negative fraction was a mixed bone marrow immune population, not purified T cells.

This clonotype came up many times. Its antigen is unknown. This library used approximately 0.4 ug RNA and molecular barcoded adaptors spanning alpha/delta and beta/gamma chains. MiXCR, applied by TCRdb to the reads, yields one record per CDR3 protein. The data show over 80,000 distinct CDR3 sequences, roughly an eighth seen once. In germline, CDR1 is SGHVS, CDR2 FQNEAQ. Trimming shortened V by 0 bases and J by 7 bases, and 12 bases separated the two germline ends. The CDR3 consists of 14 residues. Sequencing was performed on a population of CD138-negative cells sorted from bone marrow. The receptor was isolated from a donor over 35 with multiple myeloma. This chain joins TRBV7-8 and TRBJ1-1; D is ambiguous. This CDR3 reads CASSLARTTGEAFF. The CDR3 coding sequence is TGTGCCAGCAGCTTAGCTAGGACCACTGGTGAAGCTTTCTTT.